This T cell receptor (beta chain) emerged from a study of cytomegalovirus exposure and HLA in healthy donors (TCRdb year 2017). Regarding the complete study: In an earlier analysis of around 540 of the donors, 250 to 300 Gb of sequence data and 90 million to 120 million unique TCR beta sequences from about 179 million T cells were reported. The study used immunosequencing to profile the T cell repertoires of some 600 subjects and linked those repertoires to cytomegalovirus serostatus. To predict cytomegalovirus infection status, the study combined high-throughput TCR immunosequencing, statistical association of individual TCRs with disease status, and machine learning. The later analysis used no new phenotypic data to find candidate immune exposures, relying instead on TCR beta sequences and their occurrence across donors. The study was designed to test whether signatures of past pathogen exposure could be identified by cataloging public T cell receptors. Genome-wide SNP genotypes for about 65% of the 666 donors were used in a later genetic analysis, which treated that subset as a discovery cohort. Alongside the repertoire data, information on donor age, sex, ethnicity and CMV serostatus was compiled. A separate validation cohort of more than 100 different subjects was used in addition to the 666-subject first cohort. Of the 350 to 450 genotyped donors, approximately 81% were placed in the genetic ancestry cluster associated with self-reported Caucasian donors. An earlier analysis of some 600 of the donors applied high-throughput TCR beta sequencing to assess whether each TCR beta V gene segment acted as functional or pseudogenic. Across roughly 420 genotyped donors of the cohort, an average of approximately 240,000 unique TCR beta nucleotide sequences per donor were sequenced, and roughly 20% of those sequences were non-productive. The number of donors typed differed by locus, with roughly 620-630 for A, B, C, DRB1 and DQB1, around 520 for DQA1, some 570 for DPA1, and 472 for DPB1. A later analysis re-examined previously published TCR beta repertoires from more than 650 donors and added high-resolution HLA genotyping to investigate patterns of TCR occurrence. Because of strong linkage in the cohort, roughly five DR-DQ haplotypes were treated as single units for association and clustering. All discovery cohort repertoires had been generated using a single sequencing platform. HLA typing included class I and class II loci at four-digit resolution. About 300 gigabases of sequencing data and tens of millions of unique TCR sequences were included in an early release covering about 620 HLA-typed donors. Results and caveats for the whole study, not just this receptor: The study gave a list of around 170 TCR beta chains associated with cytomegalovirus. In a later analysis, several top co-occurrence clusters were reported to appear linked to parvovirus B19, influenza, CMV and Epstein-Barr virus. A further reported finding was that TCR beta sequences accurately predicted the HLA-A and HLA-B alleles for most subjects in the first cohort. Because HLA typing was unavailable for some donors at each locus, only the typed subset was used in association tests. Only TCR beta chains were sequenced in this cohort, and the absence of alpha or paired-chain data limited detectable features. Some IMGT-functional V segments, including TRBV6-2 and TRBV6-3, could not be told apart with the 87-base-pair reads, so those segments were excluded. Three of the identified cytomegalovirus-associated TCR beta chains were confirmed in vitro to be specific for cytomegalovirus antigens. According to the authors, the approach could potentially be generalized to other disease states and immunological phenotypes. A later analysis found that HLA-associated TCR beta chains were more clonally expanded and had lower generation probabilities than equally common non-associated chains. Presence/absence analyses assumed roughly uniform sequencing depth across donors, an assumption that may not hold. Strong co-occurrence of HLA alleles, especially DR and DQ, made assigning TCR associations to individual alleles difficult. The only immune exposure information available for the cohort was CMV serostatus. In a later analysis, most CMV-associated TCR beta chains were found to appear HLA-restricted, with HLA associations seemingly driven largely by CMV exposure. Compared with the roughly 670-donor mean, donors in an Asian-associated ancestry cluster had fewer N-insertions in productive TCRs, according to a later genetic analysis. An association between a missense DCLRE1C variant and V-gene and J-gene trimming of TCR beta chains was found in a later genetic analysis and replicated in an independent cohort. Over 15 rarely observed V segments, including chromosome 9 orphons, were excluded from the earlier analysis of a few hundred of the donors because counts were too low. Broadly in line with IMGT annotations, most TCR beta V segments showed up in productive rearrangements about 90% or about 30% of the time in an earlier analysis of roughly 590 of the donors. Cytomegalovirus status was reported to be diagnosed by the classifier with high specificity and sensitivity in both the original and validation cohorts. In a later analysis, the rate of TCR association differed among HLA loci, with DRB1 alleles having the most associated TCRs and HLA-C alleles having the fewest. Most TCR sequences were seen in very few donors, while some public TCRs were found in many individuals. At a false discovery rate of 0.05, a later analysis linked 15,000 to 20,000 TCR beta sequences to specific HLA alleles. A cluster of highly shared sequence variants was judged likely to represent a technical artifact of the sequencing pipeline. Linkage disequilibrium might explain the correlated functional status among segregating V segments, but an unknown experimental factor could not be excluded.

To note about this clone: Its antigen is unknown. A junction end diverges from the germline sequence, so it may reflect a read error.

Preparation of the library involved the immunoSEQ multiplex PCR assay. The multiplex PCR relied on a mix of 60 forward primers for TCR Vbeta segments and 13 reverse primers for TCR Jbeta segments. The CDR3 region of rearranged TCR beta genes was amplified from genomic DNA by a multiplex PCR assay. Amplified TCR beta libraries were sequenced as 87-base-pair reads on the Illumina HiSeq System. Regarding the original processing steps: A later analysis counted around 72 million unique TCR beta chains across the roughly 700 repertoires, and around 9.9 million of these chains were shared by at least two donors. To remove PCR and sequencing errors, raw reads were error-corrected and collapsed into unique sequences using a nearest-neighbor algorithm that merged closely related sequences. V, D and J gene segments were assigned by aligning CDR3 sequences to IMGT reference sequences. Each retained sequence needed at least a six-nucleotide match to both a V gene segment and a J gene segment. A rearrangement counted as productive if the CDR3 had no stop codons and remained in frame with V and J, and every other rearrangement counted as non-productive. CDR3 was defined according to IMGT convention as the region running from the second conserved V-encoded cysteine to the conserved J-encoded phenylalanine. The earlier analysis of more than 450 of the donors excluded sequences that lacked an unambiguous match to a single V gene segment. An earlier analysis of 587 of the donors called V segments functional above 56.7% productive rearrangements and segregating when the between-donor standard deviation exceeded 5%. A statistical classification framework was developed to diagnose cytomegalovirus status using the catalog of TCR beta chain sequences. In a later analysis, TCR nucleotide sequences were compared against IMGT/GENE-DB human TR gene sequences so that V and J genes could be assigned. In a later analysis, CDR3 sequences and most-parsimonious VDJ recombination scenarios were assigned using the TCRdist pipeline. A later analysis defined each TCR beta chain by its CDR3 amino acid sequence plus V-gene family, and excluded reads lacking a unique V-gene family. In a later analysis, a few hundred highly shared, low-generation-probability nucleotide sequences were removed to address suspected cross-contamination and a sequencing artifact. In a later analysis, a clonal expansion index for each public chain was calculated from normalized within-repertoire ranks of inferred template counts. In a later analysis, generation probabilities were computed with a VDJ recombination model fitted to out-of-frame rearrangements, and the resulting probabilities were checked against IGoR. In a later analysis, TCR-TCR, TCR-HLA and TCR-CMV co-occurrence was scored with hypergeometric tests, and a repertoire-size bias correction was applied to TCR pairs. In a later analysis, false discovery rates were estimated by permuting HLA or CMV assignments 20 times. In a later analysis, co-occurring TCRs were grouped with DBSCAN, and TCRdist sequence similarity was added when clustering was performed within HLA-allele-positive subsets. Co-occurrence clustering excluded repertoires with fewer than 30,000 or more than 120,000 public chains, plus five with anomalous nucleotide sharing. In its TCRdb copy, this immuneACCESS table keeps in-frame sequences only and misses some clones. Where compared with another copy, unresolved V genes explain less than half of these, and the others have no known cause. V, J and clone size derive from that table, while D and trimming were established from the DNA sequence. In all, the sample holds around 54,000 clones, and 82% of those were seen once. Approximately 3% of the sample is in the top ten clones.

The CDR3 has 11 amino acids, counting the end cysteine and phenylalanine. The entry retains the CDR3 DNA only, 33 bases that are in frame from base 1. The germline V gene specifies SNHLY as CDR1 and FYNNEI as CDR2. The cohort comprised 710 or so healthy bone marrow donors. At the time of sampling, all cohort members were nominally healthy, though unrecorded immune exposures were likely present. The donor tested CMV seronegative and was one of the 352 seronegative cohort members. A peripheral blood sample was collected from each donor, and TCR beta sequencing was performed on peripheral blood mononuclear cells. Genomic DNA was extracted from the blood cell samples with the Qiagen DNeasy Blood Extraction Kit.

The sequence was collected from a woman under 30 in good health and CMV-seronegative. Recombination connected TRBV2 to TRBJ1-2; no D gene is confidently identified. Sample: PBMCs. The base sequence is TGCGTCGGAGCCACTTCTGATGGCTACACCTTC. This sequence encodes CVGATSDGYTF. The reference TRBV2 and TRBJ1-2 proteins fill in what lies around the CDR3, so the full variable domain reads EPEVTQTPSHQVTQMGQEVILRCVPISNHLYFYWYRQILGQKVEFLVSFYNNEISEKSEIFDDQFSVERPDGSNFTLKIRSTKLEDSAMYFCVGATSDGYTFGSGTRLTVV.